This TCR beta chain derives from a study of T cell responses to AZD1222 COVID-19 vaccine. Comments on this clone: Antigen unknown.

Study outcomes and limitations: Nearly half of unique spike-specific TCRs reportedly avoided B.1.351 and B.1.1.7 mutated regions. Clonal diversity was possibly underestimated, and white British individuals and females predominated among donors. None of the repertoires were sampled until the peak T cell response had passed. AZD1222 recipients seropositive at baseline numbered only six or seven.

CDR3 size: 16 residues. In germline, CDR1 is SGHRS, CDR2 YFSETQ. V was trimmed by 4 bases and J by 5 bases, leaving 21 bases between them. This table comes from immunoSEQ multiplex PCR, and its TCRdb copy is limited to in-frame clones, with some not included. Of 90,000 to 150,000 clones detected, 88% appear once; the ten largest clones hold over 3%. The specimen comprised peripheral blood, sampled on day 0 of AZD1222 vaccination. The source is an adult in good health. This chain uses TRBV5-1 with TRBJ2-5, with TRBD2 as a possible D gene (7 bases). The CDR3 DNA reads TGCGCCAGCAGCCAGGGCCGGGGGGCGCAATGGGAGACCCAGTACTTC. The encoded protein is CASSQGRGAQWETQYF. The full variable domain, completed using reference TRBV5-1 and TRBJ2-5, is KAGVTQTPRYLIKTRGQQVTLSCSPISGHRSVSWYQQTPGQGLQFLFEYFSETQRNKGNFPGRFSGRQFSNSRSEMNVSTLELGDSALYLCASSQGRGAQWETQYFGPGTRLLVL.